A single sample is the source of the 25 T cell receptor beta chains below, sequenced in a study of cytotoxic CD8 clonotypes in ibrutinib-treated CLL (dated by TCRdb to 2020 to 2023). The library was made by the immunoSEQ multiplex PCR assay. This is the immuneACCESS table as TCRdb keeps it, with only in-frame sequences that have V and J called. A part of the clones is gone; compared with another copy, unresolved V genes explain less than half, and the rest is unexplained. The sample table records around 200,000 clones; more than 75% of these occur just once. Roughly 11% of the sample rests with the top ten. The sample's time point label, in plain terms: 12 months on ibrutinib. The input for sequencing was PBMCs, taken after 12 months of ibrutinib treatment. All receptors derive from a human donor with chronic lymphocytic leukemia.

The chain couples TRBV29-1 to TRBJ2-2; D gene ambiguous. This CDR3 spans 12 amino acids. Trimming pared 5 bases from V and 7 bases from J, leaving 11 bases between. The V gene's germline CDR1 is SQVTM and CDR2 ANQGSEA. For the CDR3, the DNA is TGCAGCGTTTTGCCGAATATCGGGGAGCTGTTTTTT. It codes for CSVLPNIGELFF.

This chain uses TRBV2 with TRBJ2-7; 15 bases map to TRBD2. Germline V gene lookup returns CDR1 SNHLY and CDR2 FYNNEI. V lost 8 bases, J lost 6 bases, and 8 bases stayed unmatched. The CDR3 contains 15 residues. CDR3 sequence (DNA): TGTGCCAGCGGAGCCGGGACTAGCGGGAGGAGCGAGCAGTACTTC. Translating it yields CASGAGTSGRSEQYF.

The chain uses TRBV7-3 and TRBJ2-1, with 7 nucleotides matching TRBD2. V lost 2 bases to trimming and J lost 3 bases; unmatched junction nucleotides: 4. This CDR3 has 15 residues. The V gene's germline CDR1 is SGHTA and CDR2 FQGTGA. The CDR3 spells CASSLWGGLYNEQFF. For the CDR3, the DNA is TGTGCCAGCAGCTTATGGGGGGGACTCTACAATGAGCAGTTCTTC. The full variable domain, its missing parts supplied by reference TRBV7-3 and TRBJ2-1, is GAGVSQTPSNKVTEKGKYVELRCDPISGHTALYWYRQSLGQGPEFLIYFQGTGAADDSGLPNDRFFAVRPEGSVSTLKIQRTERGDSAVYLCASSLWGGLYNEQFFGPGTRLTVL.

The chain has TRBV28 and TRBJ2-4; D is uncertain. The germline V gene encodes CDR1 MDHEN and CDR2 SYDVKM. The CDR3 runs 11 residues. V dropped 2 bases and J dropped 12 bases, with 8 bases sitting between them. CDR3: CASSLSRDQYF. CDR3 nucleotide sequence: TGTGCCAGCAGTTTAAGTAGAGATCAGTACTTC.

The genes are TRBV15 and TRBJ2-7; possible D gene TRBD1, 7 bases. CDR3 length: 16 residues. Per the germline V gene, CDR1 is LNHNV and CDR2 is YYDKDF (reference sequence). V shed 0 bases and J shed 6 bases, with 18 bases lying between them. The chain's CDR3 is CATSRDRGQGVGEQYF. CDR3 DNA sequence: TGTGCCACCAGCAGAGATCGGGGGCAGGGGGTAGGCGAGCAGTACTTC.

This clone was picked up a small number of times. The germline gene is not matched at one end of the junction; a read error may be the cause. The rearrangement uses TRBV2 and TRBJ2-7, with a tentative D call TRBD2 (6 bases). The germline V gene has CDR1 SNHLY and CDR2 FYNNEI. The CDR3 loop spans 11 amino acids. This CDR3 is CASTEAGEQYF. The CDR3 DNA follows: TGTGCCAGCACTGAAGCGGGCGAGCAGTACTTC.

This clone was counted a few times. In this CDR3 the conserved last residue, phenylalanine or tryptophan, is missing, so a read error is likely. The limits of the CDR3 on the DNA are not certain, so only TCRdb's listed CDR3 is given. The gene calls are TRBV7-9 and TRBJ1-3. The CDR3 is 14 amino acids in total, end residues counted. Germline CDR1 is SEHNR and CDR2 is FQNEAQ (reference sequence). CDR3 residues: CASSLMRGSDRFSV.

V gene TRBV6-4 combines with J gene TRBJ2-1; D remains ambiguous. Trimming removed 0 bases at V and 2 bases at J, with 8 bases between. There are 15 residues in the CDR3. Germline-derived CDR1 and CDR2 are MRHNA and SNTAGT. The CDR3 sequence: CASSDSGTTYNEQFF. DNA of the CDR3: TGTGCCAGCAGTGACTCGGGAACTACCTACAATGAGCAGTTCTTC.

The genes are TRBV5-1 and TRBJ1-3; weak D call: TRBD1 (5 bases). The V gene lost 4 bases and the J gene lost 4 bases, with 18 bases spanning the gap. Germline CDR1 SGHRS, CDR2 YFSETQ. The length of the CDR3 is 16 residues. In nucleotides, the CDR3 is TGCGCCAGCAGCCCCCGTGGGGCCCCCGGGGGAAACACCATATATTTT. Translation: CASSPRGAPGGNTIYF.

This clone occurred a few times. The genes are TRBV5-1 and TRBJ2-3; 14 nucleotides agree with TRBD2. The CDR3 extends over 16 amino acids. Per germline, CDR1 SGHRS and CDR2 YFSETQ. The V segment lost 3 bases and the J segment 2 bases; nucleotides outside the gene matches: 2. The CDR3 DNA reads as TGCGCCAGCAGCTCGGGACTAGCGGGAGTCACAGATACGCAGTATTTT. This encodes CASSSGLAGVTDTQYF.

The V and J genes are TRBV6-5 and TRBJ1-5; D is unclear. This CDR3 is 11 amino acids long. Trimming took off 5 bases at V and 7 bases at J, with 6 bases between the two ends. Germline CDR1 reads MNHEY; CDR2 reads SVGAGI. The CDR3 here is CASSDGQPQHF. The CDR3 DNA reads as TGTGCCAGCAGTGATGGGCAGCCCCAGCATTTT.

This clone was seen a single time. This rearrangement joins TRBV19 to TRBJ1-5; D is possibly TRBD1 (5 bases). This CDR3 spans 12 amino acids. Between the trimmed V and J ends, which lost 8 bases and 2 bases, there was a span of 7 bases. Germline assignment: CDR1 LNHDA and CDR2 SQIVND (reference sequence). CDR3 nucleotides: TGTGCCAGTGCCAGGGGCAATCAGCCCCAGCATTTT. Encoded protein: CASARGNQPQHF.

This sequence joins TRBV5-1 and TRBJ1-1; 7 bases line up with TRBD1. Trimming at V came to 6 bases and at J to 3 bases, leaving 5 bases not matched to a gene. Germline loops: CDR1 SGHRS, CDR2 YFSETQ. The CDR3 length is 13 residues. The CDR3 loop reads CASKQGGDTEAFF. In DNA, the CDR3 is TGCGCCAGCAAGCAGGGGGGAGACACTGAAGCTTTCTTT.

The J gene is TRBJ2-3, the V gene TRBV6-1, with D unresolved. CDR1 is MNHNS, CDR2 SASEGT, per germline. The CDR3 totals 15 residues. V gave up 2 bases and J gave up 2 bases, with 11 bases separating them. CDR3 coding DNA: TGTGCCAGCAGTGAAACCCCGGCCGTCACAGATACGCAGTATTTT. Protein product: CASSETPAVTDTQYF.

This chain uses TRBV6-1 with TRBJ2-1; weak D call: TRBD1 (5 bases). V lost 7 bases and J 4 bases, leaving 8 bases between the germline ends. Germline-derived CDR1 and CDR2 are MNHNS and SASEGT. This CDR3 contains 12 residues. DNA of the CDR3: TGTGCCAGCATCCAGGGTTACAATGAGCAGTTCTTC. Translating gives CASIQGYNEQFF.

The chain employs TRBV6-5 and TRBJ2-1; no definite D call. Per germline, CDR1 MNHEY and CDR2 SVGAGI. This CDR3 is built from 16 residues. The ends were cut back, 4 bases at V and 2 bases at J, with 15 bases in the middle. CDR3 DNA sequence: TGTGCCAGCAGTTCCCAGCGAAACATGGCCTACAATGAGCAGTTCTTC. Protein: CASSSQRNMAYNEQFF.

The V and J genes are TRBV9 and TRBJ2-1; 10 bases align to TRBD1. The CDR3 consists of 15 residues. Germline loops: CDR1 SGDLS, CDR2 YYNGEE. With 4 bases clipped from V and 6 bases from J, the junction kept 7 bases outside the gene matches. CDR3 protein: CASSLGGTGVNEQFF. The CDR3 DNA follows: TGTGCCAGCAGCCTCGGGGGGACAGGGGTCAATGAGCAGTTCTTC.

The V call is TRBV2, the J call TRBJ2-7; D might be TRBD1 or TRBD2, each matching 5 bases. CDR3 length: 14 amino acids. The V gene's germline CDR1 is SNHLY and CDR2 FYNNEI. V lost 8 bases to trimming and J lost 1 base, with 15 bases between them. In DNA, the CDR3 is TGTGCCAGCCTGGGGGATCCAGGGTCCTACGAGCAGTACTTC. Translation gives CASLGDPGSYEQYF. The whole variable domain, filled in from reference TRBV2 and TRBJ2-7, reads EPEVTQTPSHQVTQMGQEVILRCVPISNHLYFYWYRQILGQKVEFLVSFYNNEISEKSEIFDDQFSVERPDGSNFTLKIRSTKLEDSAMYFCASLGDPGSYEQYFGPGTRLTVT.

The CDR3 protein is CASSVGQGRETQYF. In DNA, the CDR3 is TGTGCCAGCAGCGTAGGTCAGGGGAGGGAGACCCAGTACTTC. The V call is TRBV9, the J call TRBJ2-5; perhaps D is TRBD1 or TRBD2 (6 bases each). The V gene lost 0 bases and the J gene lost 5 bases, with 11 bases spanning the gap. The CDR3 length is 14 residues. CDR1 and CDR2 from the germline V gene are SGDLS and YYNGEE.

The V gene is TRBV7-2, the J gene TRBJ2-3; maybe TRBD1 (5 bases). Trimming shortened V by 0 bases and J by 1 base, and 5 bases separated the two germline ends. The CDR3 spans 14 residues. Per germline, CDR1 SGHTA and CDR2 FQGNSA. CDR3 DNA: TGTGCCAGCAGCTTAGCGGGGCGCACAGATACGCAGTATTTT. It codes for CASSLAGRTDTQYF.

The J gene is TRBJ2-4, the V gene TRBV6-1; unclear D gene. The ends were cut back, 5 bases at V and 12 bases at J, with 14 bases in the middle. The CDR3 consists of 12 residues. CDR1 is MNHNS, CDR2 SASEGT, per germline. The CDR3 region has the DNA TGTGCCAGCAGTTGGGAATATGCCGGTCAGTACTTC. Protein: CASSWEYAGQYF.

This chain joins TRBV28 and TRBJ2-7; D may be TRBD2 (5 bases). Looked up from germline, CDR1 is MDHEN and CDR2 is SYDVKM. V shed 5 bases and J shed 1 base, with 12 bases lying between them. CDR3 length equals 14 residues. CDR3 in amino acids: CASSGLEGSYEQYF. CDR3 DNA: TGTGCCAGCAGTGGCCTAGAGGGTTCCTACGAGCAGTACTTC.

In this sample, this clone turned up many times. V and J are TRBV5-1 and TRBJ2-2; weak D call: TRBD1 (5 bases). CDR3 length: 15 residues. Trimming took off 3 bases at V and 1 base at J, with 10 bases between the two ends. Germline CDR1 SGHRS, CDR2 YFSETQ. This chain's CDR3 is CASSSPTGNTGELFF. The CDR3 DNA follows: TGCGCCAGCAGCTCCCCCACAGGGAACACCGGGGAGCTGTTTTTT.

This rearrangement joins TRBV5-1 to TRBJ2-3, with 10 bases lining up with TRBD2. Trimming removed 0 bases from V and 3 bases from J; junction bases left unmatched: 7. This CDR3 region has 17 residues. Germline values: CDR1 SGHRS, CDR2 YFSETQ. The CDR3 nucleotides are TGCGCCAGCAGCTTGGAACCTAGCGGGGGCGGGACAGATACGCAGTATTTT. Its protein product is CASSLEPSGGGTDTQYF.

The rearrangement uses TRBV28 and TRBJ1-3; unclear D gene. The CDR3 length is 18 residues. V was clipped by 5 bases and J by 3 bases, with 23 bases between them. Germline CDR1 is MDHEN and CDR2 is SYDVKM. Written as DNA, the CDR3 is TGTGCCAGCAGTGCTGTACTTGGACCTATAATTGATGGAAACACCATATATTTT. It encodes CASSAVLGPIIDGNTIYF.